These T cell receptor beta chains were read from a single sample in a study of cytomegalovirus exposure and HLA in healthy donors. Data came from immunoSEQ multiplex PCR; TCRdb stores just in-frame clones and leaves some out. The table shows about 120,000 clones, with about 76% occurring only once. Material: PBMCs. All receptors come from a man in his sixties in good health and CMV-seropositive. Each CDR3 is given with its conserved first and last residue. Each record gives: V gene, J gene, D gene, clone size, CDR3 protein, CDR3 DNA. The D gene is left open where the match is weak. Clone sizes are given selectively: once, few, many, or a class where the clone is expanded.

v_gene: TRBV10-2; j_gene: TRBJ1-4; d_gene: NA; abundance: NA; CDR3aa: CASTAGPGGGKLFF; CDR3nt: TGCGCCAGCACCGCGGGGCCGGGGGGTGGAAAACTGTTTTTT
v_gene: TRBV4-1; j_gene: TRBJ2-6; d_gene: TRBD1; abundance: once; CDR3aa: CASSRPGQGLPGANVLTF; CDR3nt: TGCGCCAGCAGCCGACCGGGACAGGGGCTCCCTGGGGCCAACGTCCTGACTTTC
v_gene: TRBV7-6; j_gene: TRBJ1-5; d_gene: NA; abundance: NA; CDR3aa: CASSLRGSNQPQHF; CDR3nt: TGTGCCAGCAGCCTACGAGGGAGCAATCAGCCCCAGCATTTT
v_gene: TRBV21-1; j_gene: TRBJ1-2; d_gene: NA; abundance: NA; CDR3aa: CASSTSGRRAEYGYTF; CDR3nt: TGTGCCAGCAGCACGTCTGGGCGGCGAGCGGAGTATGGCTACACCTTC
v_gene: TRBV6-5; j_gene: TRBJ1-1; d_gene: NA; abundance: NA; CDR3aa: CASVPGEGWTEAFF; CDR3nt: TGTGCCAGCGTACCCGGAGAGGGTTGGACTGAAGCTTTCTTT
v_gene: TRBV2; j_gene: TRBJ1-2; d_gene: NA; abundance: few; CDR3aa: CASSEGGPYGYTF; CDR3nt: TGTGCCAGCAGTGAAGGGGGGCCCTATGGCTACACCTTC
v_gene: TRBV2; j_gene: TRBJ1-2; d_gene: NA; abundance: NA; CDR3aa: CASSGDSLYGYTF; CDR3nt: TGTGCCAGCAGTGGAGACAGCCTCTATGGCTACACCTTC
v_gene: TRBV15; j_gene: TRBJ1-2; d_gene: NA; abundance: NA; CDR3aa: CATSRVSDYGYTF; CDR3nt: TGTGCCACCAGCAGAGTGTCAGATTATGGCTACACCTTC
v_gene: TRBV11-2; j_gene: TRBJ2-7; d_gene: TRBD1; abundance: NA; CDR3aa: CASAFDRVSYEQYF; CDR3nt: TGTGCCAGCGCCTTTGACAGGGTCTCCTACGAGCAGTACTTC
v_gene: TRBV30; j_gene: TRBJ2-7; d_gene: TRBD2; abundance: NA; CDR3aa: CAWSPPPGLAGLYEQYF; CDR3nt: TGTGCCTGGAGTCCTCCCCCGGGACTAGCGGGACTCTACGAGCAGTACTTC
v_gene: TRBV11-3; j_gene: TRBJ2-7; d_gene: NA; abundance: few; CDR3aa: CASSLDPNYEQYF; CDR3nt: TGTGCCAGCAGCTTAGATCCAAACTACGAGCAGTACTTC
v_gene: TRBV7-8; j_gene: TRBJ1-2; d_gene: NA; abundance: NA; CDR3aa: CASSLLSGDYGYTF; CDR3nt: TGTGCCAGCAGCTTATTGTCAGGGGACTATGGCTACACCTTC
v_gene: TRBV19; j_gene: TRBJ2-5; d_gene: TRBD2; abundance: NA; CDR3aa: CASSITPGTSGSRTQYF; CDR3nt: TGTGCCAGTAGCATAACCCCCGGGACTAGCGGGTCAAGGACCCAGTACTTC
v_gene: TRBV5-5; j_gene: TRBJ2-7; d_gene: NA; abundance: NA; CDR3aa: CASSLVGSSSYEQYF; CDR3nt: TGTGCCAGCAGCTTGGTTGGGAGTAGCTCCTACGAGCAGTACTTC
v_gene: TRBV18; j_gene: TRBJ2-7; d_gene: NA; abundance: NA; CDR3aa: CASSPYGDSYEQYF; CDR3nt: TGTGCCAGCTCACCGTACGGGGACTCCTACGAGCAGTACTTC
v_gene: TRBV18; j_gene: TRBJ1-2; d_gene: NA; abundance: NA; CDR3aa: CASSPPEEARGYTF; CDR3nt: TGTGCCAGCTCACCACCGGAAGAGGCCCGGGGCTACACCTTC
v_gene: TRBV5-1; j_gene: TRBJ2-5; d_gene: TRBD2; abundance: NA; CDR3aa: CASRFTSGVETQYF; CDR3nt: TGCGCCAGCAGGTTCACTAGCGGAGTAGAGACCCAGTACTTC
v_gene: TRBV5-1; j_gene: TRBJ2-7; d_gene: TRBD2; abundance: few; CDR3aa: CASSLGLAGREQYF; CDR3nt: TGCGCCAGCAGCTTGGGACTAGCGGGACGCGAGCAGTACTTC
v_gene: TRBV5-1; j_gene: TRBJ2-5; d_gene: TRBD2; abundance: NA; CDR3aa: CASSLWTSGEQETQYF; CDR3nt: TGCGCCAGCAGCCTCTGGACTAGCGGGGAACAAGAGACCCAGTACTTC
v_gene: TRBV13; j_gene: TRBJ2-7; d_gene: TRBD2; abundance: few; CDR3aa: CASSPEGLAGTYEQYF; CDR3nt: TGTGCCAGCAGTCCCGAGGGACTAGCGGGAACCTACGAGCAGTACTTC
v_gene: TRBV7-7; j_gene: TRBJ2-5; d_gene: TRBD1; abundance: NA; CDR3aa: CASSTRTGGETQYF; CDR3nt: TGTGCTAGCAGCACCCGGACAGGGGGCGAGACCCAGTACTTC
v_gene: TRBV5-1; j_gene: TRBJ2-5; d_gene: TRBD1; abundance: NA; CDR3aa: CASSSITGVAETQYF; CDR3nt: TGCGCCAGCAGCTCGATCACAGGGGTAGCGGAGACCCAGTACTTC
v_gene: TRBV11-1; j_gene: TRBJ2-2; d_gene: NA; abundance: NA; CDR3aa: CASSRRRGTNTGELFF; CDR3nt: TGTGCCAGCAGCCGTCGAAGGGGCACTAACACCGGGGAGCTGTTTTTT
v_gene: TRBV7-6; j_gene: TRBJ1-2; d_gene: NA; abundance: NA; CDR3aa: CASSLEDRGYGYTF; CDR3nt: TGTGCCAGCAGCTTGGAGGACAGAGGCTATGGCTACACCTTC
v_gene: TRBV28; j_gene: TRBJ1-2; d_gene: TRBD1; abundance: NA; CDR3aa: CASSRGNYGYTF; CDR3nt: TGTGCCAGCAGCAGGGGGAACTATGGCTACACCTTC
v_gene: TRBV19; j_gene: TRBJ1-2; d_gene: TRBD1; abundance: few; CDR3aa: CASSIAGQGGYGYTF; CDR3nt: TGTGCCAGTAGTATAGCTGGACAGGGAGGATATGGCTACACCTTC
v_gene: TRBV19; j_gene: TRBJ2-1; d_gene: TRBD2; abundance: few; CDR3aa: CASSMGAGTRPYNEQFF; CDR3nt: TGTGCCAGTAGTATGGGCGCCGGGACTAGACCTTACAATGAGCAGTTCTTC